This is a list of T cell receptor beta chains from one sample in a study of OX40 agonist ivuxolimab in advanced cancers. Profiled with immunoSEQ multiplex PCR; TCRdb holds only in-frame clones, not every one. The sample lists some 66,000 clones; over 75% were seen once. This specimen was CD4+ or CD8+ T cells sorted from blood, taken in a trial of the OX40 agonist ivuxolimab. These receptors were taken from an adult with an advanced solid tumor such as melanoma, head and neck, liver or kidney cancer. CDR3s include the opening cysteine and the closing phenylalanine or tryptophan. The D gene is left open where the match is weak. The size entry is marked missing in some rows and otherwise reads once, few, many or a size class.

CASSTGTGYSGNTIYF	TGTGCCAGTAGCACCGGGACAGGGTACTCTGGAAACACCATATATTTT	-	TRBD1	TRBJ1-3	TRBV19
CSVGGRDQPQHF	TGCAGCGTTGGAGGACGCGATCAGCCCCAGCATTTT	few	-	TRBJ1-5	TRBV29-1
CASSYTRGLGGPPGELFF	TGTGCCAGCAGCTACACGCGAGGACTAGGGGGCCCGCCCGGGGAGCTGTTTTTT	once	-	TRBJ2-2	TRBV7-2
CASSGLTGTTGNTIYF	TGTGCCAGCAGTGGGCTGACAGGGACGACTGGAAACACCATATATTTT	-	TRBD1	TRBJ1-3	TRBV6-6
CASSAGQGVIGEQYF	TGCGCCAGCAGCGCCGGACAGGGGGTAATAGGCGAGCAGTACTTC	-	TRBD1	TRBJ2-7	TRBV5-1
CATGRTALTAHEQYF	TGTGCCACAGGACGCACTGCGCTCACAGCCCACGAGCAGTACTTC	-	-	TRBJ2-7	TRBV2
CASSFGIHYEQYF	TGTGCCAGCAGCTTCGGGATTCACTACGAGCAGTACTTC	-	-	TRBJ2-7	TRBV11-1
CAISESGQPQHF	TGTGCCATCAGTGAGTCCGGCCAGCCCCAGCATTTT	few	-	TRBJ1-5	TRBV10-3
CASIGLAGGSYNEQFF	TGTGCCAGCATAGGACTAGCGGGGGGCTCCTACAATGAGCAGTTCTTC	-	TRBD2	TRBJ2-1	TRBV2
CASLQRAPNEKLFF	TGTGCCAGCCTCCAAAGGGCGCCTAATGAAAAACTGTTTTTT	-	-	TRBJ1-4	TRBV6-6
CASSRQGAVSNEQFF	TGTGCTAGCAGCCGACAGGGGGCGGTAAGTAATGAGCAGTTCTTC	-	TRBD1	TRBJ2-1	TRBV7-7
CASSPTGQPNEKLFF	TGTGCCAGCTCGCCTACGGGACAGCCTAATGAAAAACTGTTTTTT	-	TRBD1	TRBJ1-4	TRBV18
CASPAKDNHRATQYF	TGTGCCAGCCCAGCGAAGGACAACCACAGAGCTACGCAGTATTTT	-	-	TRBJ2-3	TRBV18
CASSVGQPKETQYF	TGCGCCAGCAGCGTCGGACAGCCCAAAGAGACCCAGTACTTC	-	-	TRBJ2-5	TRBV5-1
CASSLVGDTQYF	TGCGCCAGCAGCTTGGTAGGGGATACGCAGTATTTT	-	-	TRBJ2-3	TRBV5-1
CASHLGQEQFF	TGCGCCAGCCACCTGGGACAAGAGCAGTTCTTC	few	-	TRBJ2-1	TRBV5-1
CASDRGLTTEAFF	TGTGCCAGTGACAGGGGGCTTACCACTGAAGCTTTCTTT	-	TRBD1	TRBJ1-1	TRBV6-1
CASSTPGTYNQPQHF	TGTGCCAGTAGTACCCCAGGGACCTACAATCAGCCCCAGCATTTT	-	-	TRBJ1-5	TRBV19
CASTPGEGFVLTF	TGTGCCAGCACCCCGGGGGAGGGTTTCGTCCTGACTTTC	-	TRBD2	TRBJ2-6	TRBV7-9
CASSGGEPQHF	TGTGCCAGCAGTGGAGGTGAGCCCCAGCATTTT	-	-	TRBJ1-5	TRBV6-5
CASSIGEGHSGLNTEAFF	TGTGCCAGTAGTATAGGGGAGGGTCACTCGGGTTTGAACACTGAAGCTTTCTTT	-	-	TRBJ1-1	TRBV19
CASSRTGILETQYF	TGTGCCAGCAGCCGGACAGGGATTCTGGAGACCCAGTACTTC	once	TRBD1	TRBJ2-5	TRBV27
CATPRGYTF	TGTGCCACCCCCAGAGGCTACACCTTC	-	-	TRBJ1-2	TRBV15
CASSSTSGDSGNTIYF	TGTGCCAGCAGCTCAACCTCAGGGGACTCTGGAAACACCATATATTTT	few	-	TRBJ1-3	TRBV7-2
CASSPGGTSDTQYF	TGTGCCAGCAGCCCCGGGGGGACTTCGGATACGCAGTATTTT	-	TRBD2	TRBJ2-3	TRBV7-3
CATATSGGAFDPTQYF	TGTGCCACCGCGACTAGCGGGGGGGCATTTGATCCTACGCAGTATTTT	-	TRBD2	TRBJ2-3	TRBV10-3
CASSETGGSTDTQYF	TGTGCCAGCTCCGAAACAGGAGGTAGCACAGATACGCAGTATTTT	-	-	TRBJ2-3	TRBV5-6
CASSYSGVHQPQHF	TGTGCCAGCAGTTACTCGGGGGTACATCAGCCCCAGCATTTT	few	-	TRBJ1-5	TRBV6-5
CASSLAGPDTGELFF	TGTGCCAGCAGCTTAGCAGGGCCAGACACCGGGGAGCTGTTTTTT	-	-	TRBJ2-2	TRBV11-2
CASSLVNAGGSTDTQYF	TGTGCCAGCAGCTTAGTCAATGCGGGTGGTAGCACAGATACGCAGTATTTT	-	-	TRBJ2-3	TRBV7-6
CASSQAWFQGGGNEQFF	TGTGCCAGCAGCCAGGCTTGGTTCCAGGGAGGCGGGAATGAGCAGTTCTTC	-	-	TRBJ2-1	TRBV16
CAWTWDRGRETQYF	TGTGCCTGGACGTGGGACAGGGGGCGAGAGACCCAGTACTTC	-	TRBD1	TRBJ2-5	TRBV30
CASSLGVTTQETQYF	TGTGCCAGCAGCTTAGGGGTGACGACGCAAGAGACCCAGTACTTC	few	-	TRBJ2-5	TRBV11-2
CASRGVSNYGYTF	TGTGCCAGTAGAGGCGTGTCTAACTATGGCTACACCTTC	-	-	TRBJ1-2	TRBV2
CASSKAAVTLSYNEQFF	TGTGCCAGCAGCAAAGCAGCGGTGACACTCTCCTACAATGAGCAGTTCTTC	-	-	TRBJ2-1	TRBV21-1
CSVDRPPVRPLHF	TGCAGCGTTGATCGTCCCCCGGTCCGACCCCTCCACTTT	-	-	TRBJ1-6	TRBV29-1
CASSQPIRDTYPRGGYTF	TGCGCCAGCAGCCAACCAATCCGGGACACCTACCCTAGGGGTGGCTACACCTTC	-	-	TRBJ1-2	TRBV4-1
CASRQGSYNSPLHF	TGTGCCAGCAGACAGGGATCCTATAATTCACCCCTCCACTTT	-	-	TRBJ1-6	TRBV6-1
CASSEASTRVGGEQYF	TGTGCCAGCAGTGAAGCCTCCACCCGTGTCGGGGGCGAGCAGTACTTC	few	-	TRBJ2-7	TRBV6-1
CASSLGTGKEKLFF	TGTGCCAGCAGTTTAGGGACAGGGAAAGAAAAACTGTTTTTT	-	TRBD1	TRBJ1-4	TRBV27
CATNTGTGYGYTF	TGTGCCACCAATACCGGGACAGGGTATGGCTACACCTTC	-	TRBD1	TRBJ1-2	TRBV2
CSVQDRAYEQYF	TGCAGCGTTCAGGACAGGGCTTACGAGCAGTACTTC	-	TRBD1	TRBJ2-7	TRBV29-1
CASSLDRNEQYF	TGCGCCAGCAGCTTGGATAGGAACGAGCAGTACTTC	few	-	TRBJ2-7	TRBV5-1
CSVGGRNQPQHF	TGCAGCGTTGGGGGCAGGAATCAGCCCCAGCATTTT	-	-	TRBJ1-5	TRBV29-1
CASSIGGRNTGELFF	TGTGCCAGTAGTATTGGGGGAAGGAACACCGGGGAGCTGTTTTTT	-	-	TRBJ2-2	TRBV19
CASSLRGLAYEQYF	TGTGCCAGCAGCTTGAGGGGGTTAGCCTACGAGCAGTACTTC	-	-	TRBJ2-7	TRBV5-4
CASSLVTGRSNSPLHF	TGTGCCAGCAGCTTAGTTACAGGGCGATCTAATTCACCCCTCCACTTT	-	-	TRBJ1-6	TRBV13
CASSLEGRLNQPQHF	TGTGCCAGCAGCTTGGAGGGCAGACTCAATCAGCCCCAGCATTTT	-	-	TRBJ1-5	TRBV5-8
CASILRGHDNSPLHF	TGCGCCAGCATTTTGAGGGGGCATGATAATTCACCCCTCCACTTT	-	TRBD1	TRBJ1-6	TRBV5-1